One T cell receptor beta chain is described in this entry. The source of the sample is a study of cytomegalovirus exposure and HLA in healthy donors. CDR3 length equals 14 residues. With 6 bases clipped from V and 4 bases from J, the junction kept 4 bases outside the gene matches. Germline CDR1 reads MNHNS; CDR2 reads SASEGT. Primers for the PCR totalled 60 Vbeta and 13 Jbeta. Clones were sequenced by immunoSEQ multiplex PCR, and TCRdb holds only the in-frame ones, with some missing. The sample contains about 160,000 clones, over 60% of which appear only once. This chain uses TRBV6-1 with TRBJ2-2; 8 bases are a match to TRBD1. The clonotype comes from a woman aged 25-40 years in good health and CMV-seronegative. Sequenced: PBMCs. As DNA, the CDR3 is TGTGCCAGCAGACAGGGGGTGTCCACCGGGGAGCTGTTTTTT. Translating it yields CASRQGVSTGELFF.